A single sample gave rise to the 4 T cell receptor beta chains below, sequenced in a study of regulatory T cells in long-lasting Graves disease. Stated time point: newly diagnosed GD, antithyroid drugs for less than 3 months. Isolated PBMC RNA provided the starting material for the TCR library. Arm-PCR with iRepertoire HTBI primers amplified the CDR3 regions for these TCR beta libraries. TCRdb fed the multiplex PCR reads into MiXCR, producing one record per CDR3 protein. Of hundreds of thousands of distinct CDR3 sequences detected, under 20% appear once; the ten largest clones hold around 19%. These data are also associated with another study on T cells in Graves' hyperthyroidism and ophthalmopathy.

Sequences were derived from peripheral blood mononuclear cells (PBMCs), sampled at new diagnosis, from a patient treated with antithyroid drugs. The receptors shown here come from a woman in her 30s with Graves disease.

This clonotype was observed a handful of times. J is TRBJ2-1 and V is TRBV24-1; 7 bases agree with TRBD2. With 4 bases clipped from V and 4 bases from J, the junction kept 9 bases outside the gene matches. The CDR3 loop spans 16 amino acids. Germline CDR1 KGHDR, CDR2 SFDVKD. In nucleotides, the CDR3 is TGTGCCACCAGTGAGGGGGGGACCTTTGGGTACAATGAGCAGTTCTTC. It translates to CATSEGGTFGYNEQFF.

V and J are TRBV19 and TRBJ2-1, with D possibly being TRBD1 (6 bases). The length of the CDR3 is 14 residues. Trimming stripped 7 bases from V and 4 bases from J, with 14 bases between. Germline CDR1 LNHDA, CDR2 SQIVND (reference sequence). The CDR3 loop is CASTTGSGYNEQFF. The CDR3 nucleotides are TGTGCCAGTACTACAGGGTCGGGTTACAATGAGCAGTTCTTC.

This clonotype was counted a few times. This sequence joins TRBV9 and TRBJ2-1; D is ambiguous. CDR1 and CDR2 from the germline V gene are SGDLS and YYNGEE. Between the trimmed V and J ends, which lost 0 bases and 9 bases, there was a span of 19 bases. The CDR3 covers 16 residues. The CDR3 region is CASSVARTGPATEQFF. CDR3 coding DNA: TGTGCCAGCAGCGTAGCACGAACCGGGCCTGCGACTGAGCAGTTCTTC.

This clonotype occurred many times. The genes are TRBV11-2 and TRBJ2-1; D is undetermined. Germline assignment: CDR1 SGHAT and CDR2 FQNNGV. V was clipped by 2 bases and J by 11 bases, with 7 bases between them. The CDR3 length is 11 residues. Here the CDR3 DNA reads TGTGCCAGCAGCTTACGCGAGAAGCAGTTCTTC. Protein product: CASSLREKQFF.